This TCR beta chain comes out of a study of Graves' ophthalmopathy and Graves' hyperthyroidism. At the level of the study: Over 18 months of follow-up, stable hyperthyroidism required that no ophthalmopathy appear. Overall study findings and caveats: Using 13 signatures, a model distinguished ophthalmopathy from stable hyperthyroidism, reaching around 90% sensitivity and 81.08% specificity.

No donor had other autoimmune disease, uncontrolled infection, pregnancy or lactation. Reliance was placed on clinical symptoms, serum thyroxine, TRAb, thyroid ultrasound and orbital computed tomography for diagnosis. RNA transcripts provided the template for amplifying TCR beta CDR3 regions. Second-round multiplex PCR came after a first-round RT-PCR that employed HTBI primers. Via MiXCR, TCRdb re-called the multiplex PCR reads, giving one row per CDR3 protein. The sample lists around 1,200,000 distinct CDR3 sequences, less than 45% occurring once. This clonotype appeared many times. Its antigen is not identified. The CDR3 extends over 13 amino acids. V lost 1 base, J lost 3 bases, and 7 bases lay in between. The V gene's germline CDR1 is SGHVS and CDR2 FNYEAQ.

This chain joins TRBV7-6 and TRBJ2-7; D possibly corresponds to TRBD2 (5 bases). Sequenced sample: peripheral blood or thyroid tissue (not recorded which). This receptor was identified in an adult man with Graves' hyperthyroidism. CDR3 in amino acids: CASSLDEGYEQYF. In DNA form, the CDR3 reads TGTGCCAGCAGCTTAGATGAGGGCTACGAGCAGTACTTC.